These 24 T cell receptor beta chains were all obtained from the same sample, sequenced in a study of blood T cell repertoires in COVID-19. Assay: immunoSEQ multiplex PCR; the TCRdb copy retains only in-frame clones and omits some. Of approximately 270,000 clones detected, approximately 86% appear once; the ten largest clones hold 0.87%. The sequenced sample consisted of peripheral blood. Receptors originate from a human donor with COVID-19, enrolled during active disease. The donor label of this sample is uncertain.

This clone was recorded a few times. The V and J genes are TRBV5-1 and TRBJ2-3; 10 bases are shared with TRBD2. CDR3 length: 18 residues. V lost 1 base, J lost 1 base, and 9 bases stayed unmatched. Germline assignment: CDR1 SGHRS and CDR2 YFSETQ. In nucleotides, the CDR3 is TGCGCCAGCAGCTTGCAAGGGACTAGCGTCGGGGGCACAGATACGCAGTATTTT. Its translation is CASSLQGTSVGGTDTQYF.

CDR3 amino acids: CASSRTGNGYTF. The CDR3 DNA follows: TGTGCCAGCAGCCGTACAGGGAACGGCTACACCTTC. V and J are TRBV12-3 or TRBV12-4 and TRBJ1-2, with D tentatively TRBD1 (6 bases). CDR3 length: 12 amino acids. Trimming cost V 6 bases and J 8 bases, with 13 bases left between them.

This clone was found once. The chain joins TRBV28 to TRBJ2-6, with D unresolved. Germline CDR1 and CDR2: MDHEN and SYDVKM. V dropped 10 bases and J dropped 0 bases, with 10 bases sitting between them. This CDR3 has 14 residues. The CDR3 here is CATLQPSGANVLTF. In DNA, the CDR3 is TGTGCCACTTTACAACCCTCTGGGGCCAACGTCCTGACTTTC. Supplemented by reference TRBV28 and TRBJ2-6, the full variable domain reads DVKVTQSSRYLVKRTGEKVFLECVQDMDHENMFWYRQDPGLGLRLIYFSYDVKMKEKGDIPEGYSVSREKKERFSLILESASTNQTSMYLCATLQPSGANVLTFGAGSRLTVL.

The chain recombines TRBV5-1 with TRBJ2-2, with D perhaps TRBD1 (5 bases). The CDR3 spans 17 residues. Germline CDR1 SGHRS, CDR2 YFSETQ. Trimming pared 1 base from V and 1 base from J, leaving 14 bases between. This CDR3 is CASSLQSGLGNTGELFF. CDR3 nucleotide sequence: TGCGCCAGCAGCTTGCAGTCAGGGCTAGGGAACACCGGGGAGCTGTTTTTT.

The chain joins TRBV5-1 to TRBJ1-1; tentatively, D is TRBD1 (5 bases). CDR1 is SGHRS, CDR2 YFSETQ, per germline. The CDR3 extends over 14 amino acids. Trimming took off 9 bases at V and 0 bases at J, with 15 bases between the two ends. The CDR3 loop is CATRDGTVNTEAFF. CDR3 coding DNA: TGCGCCACCCGAGACGGGACTGTGAACACTGAAGCTTTCTTT.

The V call is TRBV5-3, the J call TRBJ2-2; maybe TRBD2 (5 bases). TRBV5-3 is an open reading frame whose function is uncertain. V was shortened by 0 bases and J by 4 bases, with 10 bases between the two germline ends. The CDR3 runs to 15 residues. CDR3 region: CARSLVGVGTGELFF. CDR3 DNA sequence: TGTGCCAGAAGCTTGGTCGGGGTGGGCACCGGGGAGCTGTTTTTT.

The V and J genes are TRBV30 and TRBJ2-7; 11 nucleotides align to TRBD2. V dropped 1 base and J dropped 2; count of bases not matched to a gene: 7. The CDR3 contains 16 residues. In germline, CDR1 is GTSNPN, CDR2 SVGIG (reference sequence). CDR3 residues: CAWSALAGGPPYEQYF. DNA for the CDR3: TGTGCCTGGAGTGCATTAGCGGGAGGGCCTCCCTACGAGCAGTACTTC.

This chain joins TRBV9 and TRBJ1-1; tentative D call: TRBD1 (6 bases). V was shortened by 7 bases and J by 3 bases, with 13 bases between the two germline ends. The CDR3 covers 13 residues. Germline V gene sequence: CDR1 SGDLS, CDR2 YYNGEE. CDR3: CASGQGLDTEAFF. CDR3 nucleotides: TGTGCCAGCGGTCAGGGGCTCGACACTGAAGCTTTCTTT.

This clone was seen many times. The rearrangement joins TRBV19 to TRBJ1-1; TRBD1 is a possible D gene (6 bases). There are 14 residues in the CDR3. Deletions cut 4 bases from V and 5 bases from J, with 14 bases between. Per germline, CDR1 LNHDA and CDR2 SQIVND (reference sequence). The DNA of the CDR3 is TGTGCCAGTAGTAGACTACAGGGAGGGACTGAAGCTTTCTTT. Residues: CASSRLQGGTEAFF.

The chain carries TRBV11-3 and TRBJ2-7; maybe TRBD2 (5 bases). This CDR3 region has 14 residues. Trimming removed 6 bases from V and 1 base from J, with 13 bases in between. Germline values: CDR1 SGHNT, CDR2 YENEEA. The CDR3 spells CASSRAGASYEQYF. The CDR3 bases are TGTGCCAGCAGTCGGGCGGGTGCATCCTACGAGCAGTACTTC.

The chain is built from TRBV6-5 and TRBJ2-7; D perhaps matches TRBD2 (6 bases). This CDR3 comprises 15 residues. The germline gives CDR1 MNHEY, CDR2 SVGAGI. V was trimmed by 6 bases and J by 0 bases, leaving 15 bases between them. This chain's CDR3 is CASSEGLSSSYEQYF. The DNA of the CDR3 is TGTGCCAGCAGCGAGGGACTGTCGAGCTCCTACGAGCAGTACTTC.

This chain joins TRBV19 and TRBJ2-1; 10 bases match TRBD1. V lost 4 bases to trimming and J lost 3 bases; unmatched junction nucleotides: 18. This CDR3 contains 20 residues. Germline V CDR1 and CDR2: LNHDA, SQIVND (reference sequence). CDR3 nucleotide sequence: TGTGCCAGTAGTAACCCGGGACAGGGGTCCCCCTTATCCAGCTACAATGAGCAGTTCTTC. This translates into CASSNPGQGSPLSSYNEQFF.

V and J are TRBV5-1 and TRBJ2-5, with 9 bases lining up with TRBD1. The CDR3 length is 14 residues. V lost 1 base to trimming and J lost 8 bases; unmatched junction nucleotides: 6. Germline CDR1 is SGHRS and CDR2 is YFSETQ. The CDR3 bases are TGCGCCAGCAGCTTGACGCAGGGACAGGGAACCCAGTACTTC. This gives the protein CASSLTQGQGTQYF.

This rearrangement joins TRBV11-2 to TRBJ2-1; the match to TRBD2 covers 11 bases. CDR3 length equals 16 residues. V shed 5 bases, J shed 0 bases, and the junction held 3 bases outside the gene matches. Per germline, CDR1 SGHAT and CDR2 FQNNGV. The CDR3, as DNA: TGTGCCAGCAGCAAGGGACTAGCGGACTCCTACAATGAGCAGTTCTTC. It is translated as CASSKGLADSYNEQFF.

This clone was seen repeatedly, ten times or more. The rearrangement links TRBV14 to TRBJ2-7, with D tentatively TRBD1 (6 bases). Trimming removed 8 bases from V and 9 bases from J, with 14 bases in between. Germline values: CDR1 SGHDN, CDR2 FVKESK. The CDR3 runs to 11 residues. CDR3 coding DNA: TGTGCCAGCGGAACCGGGACAATGCAGTACTTC. This translates into CASGTGTMQYF.

The chain joins TRBV20-1 to TRBJ2-7; the D gene is possibly TRBD1 (6 bases). Germline-derived CDR1 and CDR2 are DFQATT and SNEGSKA (reference sequence). CDR3 length: 11 amino acids. The CDR3: CSSFRGFEQYF. Written as DNA, the CDR3 is TGCAGCTCCTTTAGGGGGTTCGAGCAGTACTTC.

The chain uses TRBV11-3 and TRBJ2-1; no reliable D call. Germline CDR1 and CDR2: SGHNT and YENEEA. V dropped 0 bases and J dropped 9 bases, with 9 bases sitting between them. This CDR3 contains 13 residues. The CDR3 here is CASSLEVGFEQFF. CDR3 nucleotide sequence: TGTGCCAGCAGCTTAGAGGTCGGGTTTGAGCAGTTCTTC. The variable domain in full, with the rest retrieved from reference TRBV11-3 and TRBJ2-1, is EAGVVQSPRYKIIEKKQPVAFWCNPISGHNTLYWYLQNLGQGPELLIRYENEEAVDDSQLPKDRFSAERLKGVDSTLKIQPAELGDSAVYLCASSLEVGFEQFFGPGTRLTVL.

V and J are TRBV28 and TRBJ2-7, with 7 bases that match TRBD2. This CDR3 has 17 amino acids. The germline gives CDR1 MDHEN, CDR2 SYDVKM. J gave up 3 bases and V 7 bases, and 18 bases lay outside the gene matches. DNA for the CDR3: TGTGCCAGCACACTTGGGGGATTAGCGGGCCTGGTCTACGAGCAGTACTTC. It codes for CASTLGGLAGLVYEQYF. The full variable domain, its missing parts supplied by reference TRBV28 and TRBJ2-7, is DVKVTQSSRYLVKRTGEKVFLECVQDMDHENMFWYRQDPGLGLRLIYFSYDVKMKEKGDIPEGYSVSREKKERFSLILESASTNQTSMYLCASTLGGLAGLVYEQYFGPGTRLTVT.

In its sample, this clone was seen a few times. CDR3 in amino acids: CASSRATGGMVDTEAFF. The CDR3 DNA reads as TGTGCCAGCAGCCGAGCGACAGGGGGGATGGTAGACACTGAAGCTTTCTTT. This rearrangement joins TRBV3-1 (or the pseudogene TRBV3-2) to TRBJ1-1; 9 bases are a match to TRBD1. After removal of 4 bases from V and 3 bases from J, the junction contained 12 bases not matched to a gene. Germline lookup yields CDR1 LGHDT and CDR2 YNNKEL (reference sequence). The CDR3 is 17 amino acids.

The chain joins TRBV12-5 to TRBJ1-1; 8 nucleotides match TRBD1. CDR1 is LGHNT, CDR2 FRNRAP, per germline. V dropped 5 bases and J dropped 5; count of bases not matched to a gene: 13. This CDR3 has 16 amino acids. The chain's CDR3 is CASGPGQGLIRTEAFF. CDR3 sequence (DNA): TGTGCTAGTGGTCCCGGACAGGGACTGATAAGGACTGAAGCTTTCTTT.

This chain joins TRBV4-1 and TRBJ1-2; D is unclear. This CDR3 contains 13 residues. Trimming cost V 0 bases and J 7 bases, with 9 bases left between them. Germline CDR1 is MGHRA and CDR2 is YSYEKL. CDR3: CASSQDWASGYTF. In DNA, the CDR3 is TGCGCCAGCAGCCAAGATTGGGCCAGTGGCTACACCTTC.

V usage is TRBV4-3 and J usage is TRBJ2-4; D is possibly TRBD1 (5 bases). Trimming removed 1 base from V and 2 bases from J, with 12 bases in between. The CDR3 totals 16 residues. From germline, CDR1 is LGHNA and CDR2 YSLEER. The CDR3 sequence: CASSQAPAGPKNIQYF. Written as DNA, the CDR3 is TGCGCCAGCAGCCAAGCCCCGGCAGGGCCCAAAAACATTCAGTACTTC.

The chain recombines TRBV18 with TRBJ2-1, with D uncertain. Trimming left V 0 bases short and J 0 bases short, with 15 bases between. The CDR3 contains 18 residues. Per the germline V gene, CDR1 is KGHSH and CDR2 is LQKENI. The CDR3 nucleotides read TGTGCCAGCTCACCACCAGTTGGTTCCTCCAGCTCCTACAATGAGCAGTTCTTC. This encodes CASSPPVGSSSSYNEQFF. Using reference TRBV18 and TRBJ2-1 for the parts outside the CDR3, the full variable domain is NAGVMQNPRHLVRRRGQEARLRCSPMKGHSHVYWYRQLPEEGLKFMVYLQKENIIDESGMPKERFSAEFPKEGPSILRIQQVVRGDSAAYFCASSPPVGSSSSYNEQFFGPGTRLTVL.

The gene calls are TRBV7-9 and TRBJ1-4; D unresolved. From germline, CDR1 is SEHNR and CDR2 FQNEAQ (reference sequence). The CDR3 loop spans 15 amino acids. V dropped 5 bases and J dropped 0 bases, with 10 bases sitting between them. In DNA form, the CDR3 reads TGTGCCAGCAGCAACATGGCTGCAACTAATGAAAAACTGTTTTTT. It yields the protein CASSNMAATNEKLFF.